These 30 T cell receptor beta chains share one sample of origin, sequenced in a study of blood T cell repertoires in COVID-19. Measured with immunoSEQ multiplex PCR; TCRdb has only the in-frame clones, and not every one. Here the sample spans 170,000 or so clones, roughly 86% being singletons. The sequencing sample was made of peripheral blood. The receptors here all came from a man aged 50 or older with active or convalescent COVID-19.

J is TRBJ2-1 and V is TRBV10-2; D possibly corresponds to TRBD2 (6 bases). Deletions cut 3 bases from V and 4 bases from J, with 10 bases between. The CDR3 is made up of 14 amino acids. Germline values: CDR1 WSHSY, CDR2 SAAADI. The CDR3 here is CASSESGTYNEQFF. In DNA, the CDR3 is TGCGCCAGCAGTGAATCGGGGACTTACAATGAGCAGTTCTTC.

V and J are TRBV7-9 and TRBJ1-2; 8 bases fit TRBD1. The germline V gene encodes CDR1 SEHNR and CDR2 FQNEAQ (reference sequence). V lost 5 bases to trimming and J lost 3 bases; unmatched junction nucleotides: 5. This CDR3 region has 14 residues. Here the CDR3 DNA reads TGTGCCAGCAGCCAGGGGGCTGGGGACTATGGCTACACCTTC. Residues: CASSQGAGDYGYTF.

The J gene is TRBJ1-6, the V gene TRBV28; D uncertain. The length of the CDR3 is 13 residues. Trimming took 0 bases from V and 8 from J, leaving 5 bases between them. The germline gives CDR1 MDHEN, CDR2 SYDVKM. The CDR3 region has the DNA TGTGCCAGCAGTTTATGGGGAGATTCACCCCTCCACTTT. It translates to CASSLWGDSPLHF.

This sequence joins TRBV23-1 and TRBJ1-2; perhaps TRBD1 as D (5 bases). TRBV23-1 is recorded as an ORF, its role being uncertain. V was shortened by 2 bases and J by 4 bases, with 8 bases between the two germline ends. The CDR3 is 13 amino acids. Written as DNA, the CDR3 is TGCGCCAGCAGTCAAGGACACATCTATGGCTACACCTTC. It translates to CASSQGHIYGYTF.

The chain is built from TRBV10-3 and TRBJ1-5; 10 nucleotides agree with TRBD1. V lost 10 bases, J lost 4 bases, and 1 base stayed unmatched. This CDR3 has 12 amino acids. Germline values: CDR1 ENHRY, CDR2 SYGVKD. CDR3 sequence: CATGQGNQPQHF. The CDR3 coding sequence is TGTGCCACGGGACAGGGGAATCAGCCCCAGCATTTT.

V usage is TRBV7-3 and J usage is TRBJ2-3; D is perhaps TRBD2 (6 bases). Germline V gene data show CDR1 as SGHTA and CDR2 as FQGTGA. V lost 7 bases to trimming and J lost 1 base, with 15 bases between them. The CDR3 has 15 residues. The CDR3 sequence: CASTSQAGRTDTQYF. CDR3 DNA sequence: TGTGCCAGCACCTCTCAGGCGGGGCGCACAGATACGCAGTATTTT.

The rearrangement uses TRBV4-3 and TRBJ1-1; maybe TRBD1 (6 bases). This CDR3 spans 13 amino acids. CDR1 is LGHNA and CDR2 is YSLEER in the germline V gene. Trimming removed 1 base from V and 4 bases from J, with 7 bases in between. CDR3 sequence: CASSQGRGTEAFF. CDR3 DNA: TGCGCCAGCAGCCAAGGCAGGGGCACTGAAGCTTTCTTT.

This clone was recorded once. V usage is TRBV3-1 (or the pseudogene TRBV3-2) and J usage is TRBJ2-1, with D perhaps matching TRBD2 (6 bases). This CDR3 is 15 amino acids long. Germline CDR1 is LGHDT and CDR2 is YNNKEL (reference sequence). The V end lost 0 bases, the J end lost 10 bases, and 16 bases lay between the germline ends. CDR3 sequence: CASSQDRSGVGEQFF. The CDR3 DNA reads TGTGCCAGCAGCCAAGATCGGTCGGGGGTGGGAGAGCAGTTCTTC.

The chain links TRBV9 to TRBJ2-5; TRBD1 matches 7 bases. CDR1 and CDR2 (germline): SGDLS, YYNGEE. CDR3 length: 17 amino acids. Losses at the gene ends were 0 bases for V and 2 bases for J; bases not matched to a gene: 10. CDR3 sequence (DNA): TGTGCCAGCAGCGTAGGATTTGGACAGGTGGGTCAAGAGACCCAGTACTTC. This gives the protein CASSVGFGQVGQETQYF. Based on the CDR3 plus reference TRBV9 and TRBJ2-5, the full variable domain is DSGVTQTPKHLITATGQRVTLRCSPRSGDLSVYWYQQSLDQGLQFLIQYYNGEERAKGNILERFSAQQFPDLHSELNLSSLELGDSALYFCASSVGFGQVGQETQYFGPGTRLLVL.

This clone was seen a single time. The genes are TRBV9 and TRBJ1-4, with 7 bases lining up with TRBD1. CDR3 size: 18 residues. The germline V gene encodes CDR1 SGDLS and CDR2 YYNGEE. J gave up 3 bases and V 4 bases, and 15 bases lay outside the gene matches. Here the CDR3 DNA reads TGTGCCAGCAGCTCCAGATGTAAATACAGGGGCCCTAATGAAAAACTGTTTTTT. It is translated as CASSSRCKYRGPNEKLFF.

The gene calls are TRBV11-2 and TRBJ1-6; a weak D match, TRBD1 (5 bases). In germline, CDR1 is SGHAT, CDR2 FQNNGV. Deletions cut 5 bases from V and 7 bases from J, with 15 bases between. The CDR3 is made up of 15 amino acids. The chain's CDR3 is CASSPGRGRNSPLHF. For the CDR3, the DNA is TGTGCCAGCAGCCCCGGGAGGGGACGGAATTCACCCCTCCACTTT.

The chain uses TRBV18 and TRBJ2-5; TRBD2 is a possible D gene (5 bases). The V end was cut by 0 bases, the J end by 0 bases, with 8 bases between. In germline, CDR1 is KGHSH, CDR2 LQKENI. This CDR3 is built from 15 residues. CDR3 sequence reads: CASSPPAGDQETQYF. The CDR3 DNA follows: TGTGCCAGCTCACCACCAGCCGGGGACCAAGAGACCCAGTACTTC.

The chain joins TRBV25-1 to TRBJ1-2; 10 bases are shared with TRBD1. CDR1 is MGHDK and CDR2 is SYGVNS in the germline V gene. This CDR3 comprises 15 residues. The ends lost 4 bases at V and 4 bases at J; junction bases unmatched: 6. CDR3 protein: CASSVGTGEAYGYTF. CDR3 DNA: TGTGCCAGCAGTGTGGGGACAGGGGAGGCCTATGGCTACACCTTC.

This clone was detected once. The chain carries TRBV2 and TRBJ2-1; no reliable D call. The CDR3 sequence is 15 residues long. The germline V gene has CDR1 SNHLY and CDR2 FYNNEI. With 7 bases removed from V and 0 bases from J, the gap between germline ends came to 13 bases. The CDR3 spells CASKIEASSYNEQFF. The CDR3 nucleotides read TGTGCCAGCAAGATCGAGGCTAGCTCCTACAATGAGCAGTTCTTC.

This clone was seen repeatedly, ten times or more. The chain carries TRBV4-2 and TRBJ2-5, with 8 nucleotides matching TRBD2. The CDR3 spans 16 residues. Germline CDR1 reads LGHNA; CDR2 reads YNFKEQ. V was clipped by 3 bases and J by 1 base; unmatched bases: 7. The CDR3 region is CASSQTRSGAQETQYF. Here the CDR3 DNA reads TGTGCCAGCAGCCAGACTCGTAGCGGGGCCCAAGAGACCCAGTACTTC.

This chain links TRBV10-3 with TRBJ2-5; the D gene is possibly TRBD1 (6 bases). CDR1 and CDR2 (germline): ENHRY, SYGVKD. V shed 10 bases and J shed 0 bases, with 12 bases lying between them. There are 13 residues in the CDR3. The CDR3 loop reads CATQRGYQETQYF. In DNA form, the CDR3 reads TGTGCCACCCAAAGGGGGTACCAAGAGACCCAGTACTTC.

This rearrangement joins TRBV7-2 to TRBJ2-7, with D perhaps matching TRBD2 (5 bases). The CDR3 contains 14 residues. V lost 5 bases to trimming and J lost 2 bases, with 13 bases between them. The V gene's germline CDR1 is SGHTA and CDR2 FQGNSA. The CDR3 loop is CASSLRDKTYEQYF. DNA for the CDR3: TGTGCCAGCAGCCTCCGGGATAAGACCTACGAGCAGTACTTC.

This chain joins TRBV24-1 and TRBJ1-6; a weak D match, TRBD1 (6 bases). In germline, CDR1 is KGHDR, CDR2 SFDVKD. CDR3 length: 14 residues. The V end was cut by 2 bases, the J end by 10 bases, with 11 bases between. CDR3 in amino acids: CATSDSGDWSPLHF. For the CDR3, the DNA is TGTGCCACCAGTGATTCAGGGGATTGGTCACCCCTCCACTTT.

The V call is TRBV2, the J call TRBJ2-7; tentative D call: TRBD2 (5 bases). This CDR3 comprises 14 residues. V was pared by 4 bases and J by 1 base, with 11 bases between. CDR1 SNHLY and CDR2 FYNNEI come from the germline V gene. In DNA form, the CDR3 reads TGTGCCAGCAGTGTCGAGGGCCCGTCCTACGAGCAGTACTTC. This gives the protein CASSVEGPSYEQYF.

The J gene is TRBJ1-2, the V gene TRBV6-2 or TRBV6-3, with 8 bases aligning to TRBD1. The germline V gene has CDR1 MNHEY and CDR2 SVGEGT. The CDR3 totals 16 residues. With 1 base clipped from V and 0 bases from J, the junction kept 4 bases outside the gene matches. This CDR3 is CASSYFRDRPNYGYTF. The CDR3 DNA follows: TGTGCCAGCAGTTACTTCCGGGACAGGCCTAACTATGGCTACACCTTC.

The rearrangement links TRBV4-2 to TRBJ1-1; TRBD1 might be the D (6 bases). The V end was cut by 0 bases, the J end by 10 bases, with 9 bases between. This CDR3 contains 12 residues. Germline CDR1 and CDR2: LGHNA and YNFKEQ. In DNA, the CDR3 is TGTGCCAGCAGCCAAGACAGGGGTGGAGCTTTCTTT. Translated: CASSQDRGGAFF.

The gene calls are TRBV5-4 and TRBJ2-1; D possibly corresponds to TRBD2 (6 bases). V was clipped by 4 bases and J by 2 bases, with 10 bases between them. CDR1 and CDR2 (germline): SGHNT, YYREEE (reference sequence). CDR3 size: 14 residues. CDR3 in DNA: TGTGCCAGCAGCCGCGGGGAAACCTACAATGAGCAGTTCTTC. It encodes CASSRGETYNEQFF.

In its sample, this clone was seen a few times. V gene TRBV7-8 combines with J gene TRBJ1-3; perhaps TRBD1 as D (5 bases). The CDR3 has 16 amino acids. Germline values: CDR1 SGHVS, CDR2 FQNEAQ. V lost 5 bases and J lost 0, with 14 bases in between. In nucleotides, the CDR3 is TGTGCCAGCAGCCCCTCGGGGGTCTTCTCTGGAAACACCATATATTTT. As protein: CASSPSGVFSGNTIYF. Combining the CDR3 with reference TRBV7-8 and TRBJ1-3 gives the whole variable domain GAGVSQSPRYKVAKRGQDVALRCDPISGHVSLFWYQQALGQGPEFLTYFQNEAQLDKSGLPSDRFFAERPEGSVSTLKIQRTQQEDSAVYLCASSPSGVFSGNTIYFGEGSWLTVV.

V usage is TRBV28 and J usage is TRBJ1-5, with 9 bases fitting TRBD1. The CDR3 runs to 15 residues. Germline assignment: CDR1 MDHEN and CDR2 SYDVKM. V shed 2 bases, J shed 7 bases, and the junction held 6 bases outside the gene matches. In DNA form, the CDR3 reads TGTGCCAGCAGTTTACAACAGGGGGCACGACAGCCCCAGCATTTT. Translating it yields CASSLQQGARQPQHF.

The DNA for the CDR3 is TGTGCCAGCAGAAGGGGGCAGCCCCAGCATTTT. Amino acids: CASRRGQPQHF. The V and J genes are TRBV6-6 and TRBJ1-5; D perhaps matches TRBD1 (6 bases). The V and J ends lost 6 bases and 7 bases respectively, with 7 bases between them. Germline V gives CDR1 MNHNY, CDR2 SVGAGI (reference sequence). The CDR3 contains 11 residues.

This chain connects TRBV2 to TRBJ1-5; TRBD1 matches 8 bases. The CDR3 runs 14 residues. Germline trimming cut 5 bases from V and 7 bases from J; bases unmatched to any gene: 7. The germline CDR1 and CDR2 sequences are SNHLY and FYNNEI. The CDR3 spells CASSLQGGVQPQHF. CDR3 DNA sequence: TGTGCCAGCAGTCTACAGGGGGGAGTCCAGCCCCAGCATTTT.

The chain employs TRBV5-1 and TRBJ2-3; maybe TRBD2 (6 bases). This CDR3 is 16 amino acids long. Germline values: CDR1 SGHRS, CDR2 YFSETQ. V was cut by 1 base and J by 1 base, with 13 bases left in between. The CDR3 region is CASSLFGREGTDTQYF. The CDR3 coding sequence is TGCGCCAGCAGCTTGTTTGGCAGGGAGGGCACAGATACGCAGTATTTT. The variable domain in full, with the rest retrieved from reference TRBV5-1 and TRBJ2-3, is KAGVTQTPRYLIKTRGQQVTLSCSPISGHRSVSWYQQTPGQGLQFLFEYFSETQRNKGNFPGRFSGRQFSNSRSEMNVSTLELGDSALYLCASSLFGREGTDTQYFGPGTRLTVL.

This chain links TRBV6-2 or TRBV6-3 with TRBJ1-1; D call uncertain. Germline CDR1 and CDR2: MNHEY and SVGEGT. V lost 4 bases and J lost 3, with 9 bases in between. The CDR3 contains 13 residues. Here the CDR3 DNA reads TGTGCCAGCAGTTTGAGTTTCTACACTGAAGCTTTCTTT. It yields the protein CASSLSFYTEAFF.

A few counts support this clone. J is TRBJ1-5 and V is TRBV5-4, with TRBD1 identical over 10 bases. This CDR3 region has 14 residues. Trimming at V came to 4 bases and at J to 5 bases, leaving 3 bases not matched to a gene. Germline CDR1 SGHNT, CDR2 YYREEE (reference sequence). In nucleotides, the CDR3 is TGTGCCAGCAGCCCTGGGACAGGGGATCAGCCCCAGCATTTT. This encodes CASSPGTGDQPQHF. Filled out from reference TRBV5-4 and TRBJ1-5, the complete variable domain reads ETGVTQSPTHLIKTRGQQVTLRCSSQSGHNTVSWYQQALGQGPQFIFQYYREEENGRGNFPPRFSGLQFPNYSSELNVNALELDDSALYLCASSPGTGDQPQHFGDGTRLSIL.

V gene TRBV19 combines with J gene TRBJ1-1; tentative D call: TRBD1 (6 bases). Trimming removed 10 bases from V and 1 base from J, with 19 bases in between. The CDR3 has 15 amino acids. CDR1 is LNHDA, CDR2 SQIVND, per germline (reference sequence). CDR3 nucleotide sequence: TGTGCCACCAATTCCGAGGGGGTTAGGAACACTGAAGCTTTCTTT. Its translation: CATNSEGVRNTEAFF.